A selection of T cell receptor beta chains follows, all from one sample in a study of cytomegalovirus exposure and HLA in healthy donors. This table comes from immunoSEQ multiplex PCR, and its TCRdb copy is limited to in-frame clones, with some not included. The data contain roughly 220,000 clones, 90% to 95% of them singletons. Sequencing was carried out using PBMCs. These receptors all stem from a woman between 18 and 29 years old in good health and CMV-seronegative. Both conserved end residues are part of each CDR3. D genes are given only for firm matches. Clone size is given for some rows only: seen once, a few or many times, or a class if the clone is expanded.

>.|TRBV5-4|TRBJ1-2|.
CASSLGAEANYGYTF
TGTGCCAGCAGCTTGGGGGCAGAAGCTAACTATGGCTACACCTTC
>.|TRBV28|TRBJ2-6|TRBD1
CAIRDSRSGANVLTF
TGTGCCATTAGGGACAGCCGCTCTGGGGCCAACGTCCTGACTTTC
>once|TRBV28|TRBJ2-7|TRBD2
CASSLSRGGSYEQYF
TGTGCCAGCAGTTTAAGCCGGGGGGGTTCCTACGAGCAGTACTTC
>once|TRBV27|TRBJ2-7|TRBD1
CASTRTGPGRVEQYF
TGTGCCAGCACCCGGACAGGCCCTGGGCGAGTCGAGCAGTACTTC
>.|TRBV29-1|TRBJ2-1|.
CSGLIDTYNEQFF
TGCAGCGGTCTTATCGACACCTACAATGAGCAGTTCTTC
>once|TRBV12-5|TRBJ2-3|TRBD2
CASGLAGGPDTQYF
TGTGCTAGTGGGTTAGCGGGAGGGCCAGATACGCAGTATTTT
>.|TRBV29-1|TRBJ1-1|.
CSVEQGLGTEAFF
TGCAGCGTCGAACAGGGTTTAGGCACTGAAGCTTTCTTT
>.|TRBV5-4|TRBJ1-5|.
CASSLVAEISDQPQHF
TGTGCCAGCAGCTTGGTAGCGGAGATTTCGGATCAGCCCCAGCATTTT
>.|TRBV6-6|TRBJ2-7|TRBD1
CASSPNRDRIYF
TGTGCCAGCAGCCCGAACCGGGACAGGATCTACTTC
>.|TRBV5-1|TRBJ2-1|.
CASRPGGGASNEQFF
TGCGCCAGCAGGCCTGGAGGGGGCGCATCCAATGAGCAGTTCTTC
>.|TRBV6-5|TRBJ2-3|TRBD1
CASSHRDSFTDTQYF
TGTGCCAGCAGTCACAGGGACAGCTTCACAGATACGCAGTATTTT
>.|TRBV5-1|TRBJ1-1|.
CASSLSKSGSNTEAFF
TGCGCCAGCAGCTTAAGCAAATCAGGTTCGAACACTGAAGCTTTCTTT
>.|TRBV7-9|TRBJ1-6|.
CASRPRDGNNSPLHF
TGTGCCAGCAGGCCGCGGGACGGAAATAATTCACCCCTCCACTTT
>.|TRBV15|TRBJ1-4|.
CATSGQVPPRKLFF
TGTGCCACCAGCGGGCAGGTGCCTCCGCGAAAACTGTTTTTT
>.|TRBV5-6|TRBJ1-2|TRBD1
CASSWDGTANYGYTF
TGTGCCAGCAGCTGGGACGGGACAGCGAACTATGGCTACACCTTC
>.|TRBV10-3|TRBJ1-2|TRBD1
CAIKDRGIDGYTF
TGTGCCATCAAGGACAGGGGCATCGATGGCTACACCTTC
>.|TRBV19|TRBJ1-2|TRBD1
CASIDRDRGMSYGYTF
TGTGCCAGTATTGACCGGGACAGGGGAATGAGCTATGGCTACACCTTC
>.|TRBV9|TRBJ2-5|.
CASSENPGALETQYF
TGTGCCAGCAGCGAAAACCCAGGGGCACTGGAGACCCAGTACTTC
>.|TRBV15|TRBJ2-1|TRBD2
CATSGTSGISYNEQFF
TGTGCCACCAGCGGGACTAGCGGGATATCCTACAATGAGCAGTTCTTC
>.|TRBV4-2|TRBJ2-2|TRBD1
CASDRGQDTGELFF
TGTGCCAGCGATAGGGGACAGGACACCGGGGAGCTGTTTTTT
>.|TRBV27|TRBJ2-7|TRBD2
CATLGLAGGPPEQYF
TGTGCCACCCTGGGACTAGCGGGAGGGCCGCCTGAGCAGTACTTC
>.|TRBV27|TRBJ1-1|TRBD1
CASSLMGGQGNTEAFF
TGTGCCAGCAGCCTTATGGGGGGACAGGGGAACACTGAAGCTTTCTTT
>.|TRBV7-9|TRBJ2-1|TRBD2
CASSSRWTSGESYNEQFF
TGTGCCAGCAGCTCTAGGTGGACTAGCGGAGAGTCCTACAATGAGCAGTTCTTC
>once|TRBV6-5|TRBJ2-7|TRBD2
CASRGTSGSLRKQYF
TGTGCCAGCAGGGGGACTAGCGGGAGCCTCCGCAAGCAGTACTTC
>.|TRBV11-2|TRBJ2-3|.
CASSLFSTDTQYF
TGTGCCAGCAGCTTATTCTCCACAGATACGCAGTATTTT
>.|TRBV6-6|TRBJ1-2|.
CASSSRGFNYGYTF
TGTGCCAGCTCTAGTAGGGGATTCAACTATGGCTACACCTTC
>.|TRBV5-1|TRBJ2-3|.
CASSLRVGSSTDTQYF
TGCGCCAGCAGCTTGAGGGTGGGGAGTAGCACAGATACGCAGTATTTT
>.|TRBV5-1|TRBJ1-2|.
CASMGLNNYGYTF
TGCGCCAGCATGGGACTCAACAACTATGGCTACACCTTC
>.|TRBV6-1|TRBJ2-3|TRBD2
CASSEGLAGGRADTQYF
TGTGCCAGCAGTGAAGGGCTAGCGGGAGGGAGGGCAGATACGCAGTATTTT
>.|TRBV19|TRBJ2-2|TRBD1
CASSGQGYTGELFF
TGTGCCAGTAGTGGACAGGGGTACACCGGGGAGCTGTTTTTT
>.|TRBV5-1|TRBJ1-1|.
CASSVSGLTEAFF
TGCGCCAGCAGCGTTTCAGGGTTGACTGAAGCTTTCTTT
>.|TRBV6-5|TRBJ1-5|TRBD1
CASSYSADRENQPQHF
TGTGCCAGCAGTTACTCGGCCGACAGGGAAAATCAGCCCCAGCATTTT
>.|TRBV2|TRBJ1-2|TRBD1
CASRAGQANYGYTF
TGTGCCAGCAGAGCGGGACAGGCAAACTATGGCTACACCTTC
>.|TRBV27|TRBJ1-2|.
CASSGPIGQSYGYTF
TGTGCCAGCAGTGGCCCGATCGGACAGTCCTATGGCTACACCTTC
>.|TRBV7-7|TRBJ2-2|.
CASSRHSGPSTGELFF
TGTGCTAGCAGCCGCCATAGCGGCCCTAGCACCGGGGAGCTGTTTTTT
>.|TRBV6-5|TRBJ1-2|TRBD1
CASRNPGGGYTF
TGTGCCAGCAGGAATCCAGGGGGTGGCTACACCTTC
>.|TRBV2|TRBJ2-7|TRBD2
CASSDGGGFYEQYF
TGTGCCAGCAGTGATGGGGGGGGTTTCTACGAGCAGTACTTC
>.|TRBV2|TRBJ2-3|TRBD2
CASSELASGYTDTQYF
TGTGCCAGCAGTGAATTAGCTAGCGGTTACACAGATACGCAGTATTTT
>.|TRBV5-4|TRBJ2-7|.
CASSLEAGFAEQYF
TGTGCCAGCAGCTTGGAGGCGGGATTCGCCGAGCAGTACTTC
>.|TRBV14|TRBJ2-7|TRBD1
CASADRGETYEQYF
TGTGCCAGTGCGGACAGGGGCGAGACTTACGAGCAGTACTTC
>.|TRBV30|TRBJ2-3|.
CAWSVGAGSTDTQYF
TGTGCCTGGAGTGTAGGGGCGGGAAGCACAGATACGCAGTATTTT
>.|TRBV14|TRBJ1-3|.
CASSQGQYGNTIYF
TGTGCCAGCAGCCAAGGACAGTACGGAAACACCATATATTTT
>.|TRBV7-9|TRBJ2-7|.
CASSLEERPPGEQYF
TGTGCCAGCAGCTTAGAAGAGCGGCCCCCTGGCGAGCAGTACTTC
>.|TRBV19|TRBJ1-3|.
CASSIEDFSRNTIYF
TGTGCCAGTAGTATCGAGGACTTTAGTAGAAACACCATATATTTT
>.|TRBV18|TRBJ1-5|.
CASSPEAGNQPQHF
TGTGCCAGCTCACCCGAGGCAGGCAATCAGCCCCAGCATTTT
>.|TRBV5-1|TRBJ2-3|.
CASSLELGGVYRAGVVMQYF
TGCGCCAGCAGCTTGGAGCTCGGCGGGGTCTATAGGGCGGGCGTCGTAATGCAGTATTTT
>.|TRBV6-4|TRBJ2-1|TRBD2
CASSESGTNSGEQFF
TGTGCCAGCAGTGAAAGCGGGACTAACTCTGGGGAGCAGTTCTTC
>.|TRBV19|TRBJ1-1|.
CASSLGQKNTEAFF
TGTGCCAGTAGTCTCGGACAGAAGAACACTGAAGCTTTCTTT
>.|TRBV11-2|TRBJ2-3|.
CASSSRPDSTVSTDTQYF
TGTGCCAGCAGCTCACGACCGGACAGTACCGTTAGCACAGATACGCAGTATTTT
>.|TRBV19|TRBJ2-1|TRBD2
CASSIGAGSGMQSGNEQFF
TGTGCCAGTAGTATCGGCGCGGGTAGCGGGATGCAGAGTGGCAATGAGCAGTTCTTC
>once|TRBV11-2|TRBJ2-3|TRBD2
CASSRTLAGVSDTQYF
TGTGCCAGCAGCCGTACACTAGCGGGAGTATCAGATACGCAGTATTTT
>once|TRBV6-5|TRBJ2-7|.
CASSSWTGFGNEQYF
TGTGCCAGCAGTTCCTGGACGGGGTTCGGGAACGAGCAGTACTTC
>once|TRBV6-1|TRBJ2-3|.
CASSQGFSTDTQYF
TGTGCCAGCTCGCAGGGCTTTAGCACAGATACGCAGTATTTT
>.|TRBV9|TRBJ2-3|.
CASSVDIGFSDTQYF
TGTGCCAGCAGCGTAGATATTGGCTTCTCAGATACGCAGTATTTT